Listed here are 22 T cell receptor beta chains from one sample, sequenced in a study of blood T cell repertoires in COVID-19. Sequencing used immunoSEQ multiplex PCR; TCRdb keeps in-frame clones, though not all of them. The sample carries some 160,000 clones, approximately 82% recorded once. Sequencing was done on a sample of peripheral blood. These TCRs come from a woman in her 70s who had recovered from COVID-19.

V gene TRBV6-5 combines with J gene TRBJ1-3; weak D call: TRBD1 (5 bases). Germline lookup yields CDR1 MNHEY and CDR2 SVGAGI. V shed 0 bases and J shed 4 bases, with 10 bases lying between them. The CDR3 contains 15 residues. The CDR3 nucleotides read TGTGCCAGCAGTTACTCCCAGGGCCCCGGAAACACCATATATTTT. This codes for CASSYSQGPGNTIYF.

The V call is TRBV7-9, the J call TRBJ1-1; weak D call: TRBD1 (6 bases). CDR1 is SEHNR, CDR2 FQNEAQ, per germline (reference sequence). The CDR3 sequence is 14 residues long. The germline V and J ends were trimmed by 5 bases and 2 bases, with 12 bases remaining between them. CDR3 sequence (DNA): TGTGCCAGCAGCCACAACAGGGAAAACACTGAAGCTTTCTTT. Its translation: CASSHNRENTEAFF.

The gene calls are TRBV6-5 and TRBJ2-1; 8 nucleotides agree with TRBD1. The germline V gene has CDR1 MNHEY and CDR2 SVGAGI. Losses at the gene ends were 6 bases for V and 3 bases for J; bases not matched to a gene: 4. This CDR3 contains 14 residues. The CDR3 sequence is CASRIRGLYNEQFF. Written as DNA, the CDR3 is TGTGCCAGCAGGATCAGGGGGCTCTACAATGAGCAGTTCTTC.

The CDR3 spells CASSFGLGSGANVLTF. The CDR3 region has the DNA TGTGCCAGCAGTTTTGGGCTGGGCTCTGGGGCCAACGTCCTGACTTTC. This sequence joins TRBV27 and TRBJ2-6; D remains ambiguous. V lost 3 bases to trimming and J lost 0 bases, with 9 bases between them. This CDR3 is built from 16 residues. Germline CDR1 reads MNHEY; CDR2 reads SMNVEV (reference sequence).

This sequence joins TRBV19 and TRBJ2-3; maybe TRBD1 (6 bases). The CDR3 is 14 residues long. In germline, CDR1 is LNHDA, CDR2 SQIVND (reference sequence). V was pared by 3 bases and J by 0 bases, with 7 bases between. The CDR3 DNA reads TGTGCCAGTAGTATGGGGGCGAGCACAGATACGCAGTATTTT. Residues: CASSMGASTDTQYF.

Only a few counts were recorded for this clone. V is TRBV3-1 (or the pseudogene TRBV3-2) and J is TRBJ1-5; the D gene is possibly TRBD1 (6 bases). Looked up from germline, CDR1 is LGHDT and CDR2 is YNNKEL (reference sequence). The CDR3 sequence is 17 residues long. V was trimmed by 1 base and J by 0 bases, leaving 13 bases between them. Written as DNA, the CDR3 is TGTGCCAGCAGCCAAGGCGGGTGGGGGCATAGCAATCAGCCCCAGCATTTT. Amino acids: CASSQGGWGHSNQPQHF.

The chain links TRBV4-1 to TRBJ2-2; TRBD2 agrees at 11 bases. Germline V gene sequence: CDR1 MGHRA, CDR2 YSYEKL. J gave up 1 base and V 0 bases, and 13 bases lay outside the gene matches. There are 21 residues in the CDR3. CDR3 in amino acids: CASSQDLRPSGGRKNTGELFF. In DNA form, the CDR3 reads TGCGCCAGCAGCCAAGATCTGAGGCCTAGCGGGGGGCGAAAGAACACCGGGGAGCTGTTTTTT.

This chain connects TRBV5-1 to TRBJ1-4, with no clear D. Germline V gene sequence: CDR1 SGHRS, CDR2 YFSETQ. CDR3 length: 16 residues. The V gene lost 4 bases and the J gene lost 4 bases, with 17 bases spanning the gap. This CDR3 is CASSTGASPGNEKLFF. The CDR3, as DNA: TGCGCCAGCAGCACGGGAGCTTCCCCCGGTAATGAAAAACTGTTTTTT.

As DNA, the CDR3 is TGTGCCACCAACCAGGGTGGGGTTTTTTACGAGCAGTACTTC. Amino acids: CATNQGGVFYEQYF. This rearrangement joins TRBV5-4 to TRBJ2-7; perhaps TRBD1 as D (5 bases). The CDR3 sequence is 14 residues long. Germline assignment: CDR1 SGHNT and CDR2 YYREEE (reference sequence). Trimming took off 9 bases at V and 4 bases at J, with 20 bases between the two ends.

This chain connects TRBV19 to TRBJ2-5; 7 bases fit TRBD1. Per germline, CDR1 LNHDA and CDR2 SQIVND (reference sequence). The CDR3 length is 14 residues. V was pared by 8 bases and J by 6 bases, with 12 bases of the junction left unmatched. DNA of the CDR3: TGTGCCAGTGGCTCCGGGACAGTTACCAAGACCCAGTACTTC. It encodes CASGSGTVTKTQYF.

The chain carries TRBV9 and TRBJ2-3, with 13 bases fitting TRBD2. The germline gives CDR1 SGDLS, CDR2 YYNGEE. V shed 2 bases and J 6 bases; nucleotides not matched to a gene: 3. The length of the CDR3 is 15 residues. CDR3 in DNA: TGTGCCAGCAGCGTGGGGACTAGCGGGGCTGATACGCAGTATTTT. Protein product: CASSVGTSGADTQYF.

The rearrangement joins TRBV7-8 to TRBJ2-5; weak D call: TRBD2 (6 bases). This CDR3 is built from 14 residues. The V end lost 1 base, the J end lost 7 bases, and 13 bases lay between the germline ends. Germline-derived CDR1 and CDR2 are SGHVS and FQNEAQ. This chain's CDR3 is CASSLGTTKATQYF. CDR3 nucleotide sequence: TGTGCCAGCAGCTTAGGGACTACAAAGGCGACCCAGTACTTC. The full variable domain, completed using reference TRBV7-8 and TRBJ2-5, is GAGVSQSPRYKVAKRGQDVALRCDPISGHVSLFWYQQALGQGPEFLTYFQNEAQLDKSGLPSDRFFAERPEGSVSTLKIQRTQQEDSAVYLCASSLGTTKATQYFGPGTRLLVL.

The rearrangement joins TRBV5-4 to TRBJ1-1; D not resolved. The germline gives CDR1 SGHNT, CDR2 YYREEE (reference sequence). V was clipped by 0 bases and J by 3 bases, with 9 bases between them. The CDR3 consists of 14 residues. This chain's CDR3 is CASSLETEDTEAFF. In DNA, the CDR3 is TGTGCCAGCAGCTTGGAAACGGAGGACACTGAAGCTTTCTTT.

This clone has just one count. The chain joins TRBV28 to TRBJ1-6; the match to TRBD1 covers 10 bases. This CDR3 region has 17 residues. The junction had 8 bases not matched to a gene; V was cut back by 5 bases and J by 4 bases. The germline V gene has CDR1 MDHEN and CDR2 SYDVKM. This CDR3 reads CASSTRTGGAYNSPLHF. CDR3 DNA: TGTGCCAGCAGTACCCGGACAGGGGGTGCTTATAATTCACCCCTCCACTTT.

This clone was counted only a few times. The rearrangement uses TRBV5-6 and TRBJ2-7; TRBD2 matches at 8 bases. From germline, CDR1 is SGHDT and CDR2 YYEEEE. The V gene end was trimmed by 0 bases and the J gene end by 2 bases; junction bases not matched to a gene: 4. This CDR3 comprises 15 residues. The CDR3 spells CASSLVGGGPYEQYF. Here the CDR3 DNA reads TGTGCCAGCAGCTTGGTCGGGGGGGGCCCCTACGAGCAGTACTTC.

This clone was counted once. This chain connects TRBV10-3 to TRBJ1-1, with 7 nucleotides matching TRBD1. The CDR3 loop spans 13 amino acids. Germline V gene data show CDR1 as ENHRY and CDR2 as SYGVKD. J was trimmed by 1 base and V by 10 bases; bases with no gene match: 6. CDR3 bases: TGTGCCACCCTTGACAGGGCGAACACTGAAGCTTTCTTT. The encoded protein is CATLDRANTEAFF.

The chain combines TRBV10-3 with TRBJ2-2, with TRBD2 identical over 13 bases. CDR1 ENHRY and CDR2 SYGVKD come from the germline V gene. There are 16 residues in the CDR3. V was clipped by 8 bases and J by 2 bases; unmatched bases: 5. CDR3 in amino acids: CAIGGTSGANTGELFF. The CDR3 coding sequence is TGTGCCATCGGGGGGACTAGCGGGGCAAACACCGGGGAGCTGTTTTTT.

The V call is TRBV12-3 or TRBV12-4, the J call TRBJ2-7, with 7 nucleotides matching TRBD1. With 4 bases clipped from V and 6 bases from J, the junction kept 3 bases outside the gene matches. This CDR3 is built from 12 residues. This CDR3 is CASSYDRAEQYF. CDR3 sequence (DNA): TGTGCCAGCAGTTACGACAGGGCCGAGCAGTACTTC.

The J gene is TRBJ2-5, the V gene TRBV7-9, with 7 bases matching TRBD2. This CDR3 comprises 14 residues. V was clipped by 5 bases and J by 5 bases; unmatched bases: 8. Germline V gene sequence: CDR1 SEHNR, CDR2 FQNEAQ (reference sequence). CDR3 nucleotides: TGTGCCAGCAGCCCGAGCGGGGCCGGGGAGACCCAGTACTTC. Residues: CASSPSGAGETQYF.

On this clone: One end of the junction does not line up with germline, which may come from a read error. The rearrangement joins TRBV18 to TRBJ2-3, with TRBD1 identical over 7 bases. The germline gives CDR1 KGHSH, CDR2 LQKENI. The CDR3 covers 15 residues. This CDR3 reads CASSPQGPSTDTQYF. The DNA of the CDR3 is TGTGCCAGCTCCCCACAGGGGCCCAGCACAGATACGCAGTATTTT.

The rearrangement links TRBV7-2 to TRBJ2-7; no definite D call. V was trimmed by 7 bases and J by 2 bases, leaving 15 bases between them. The CDR3 covers 14 residues. The germline CDR1 and CDR2 sequences are SGHTA and FQGNSA. This CDR3 is CASNSGLIPYEQYF. CDR3 coding DNA: TGTGCCAGCAATAGTGGGCTCATCCCCTACGAGCAGTACTTC.

This chain joins TRBV4-2 and TRBJ2-1; TRBD2 might be the D (5 bases). Trimming took off 2 bases at V and 0 bases at J, with 11 bases between the two ends. The germline CDR1 and CDR2 sequences are LGHNA and YNFKEQ. There are 16 residues in the CDR3. The CDR3 reads CASSQRGGPSYNEQFF. CDR3 bases: TGTGCCAGCAGCCAACGAGGCGGGCCCTCCTACAATGAGCAGTTCTTC.